These 2 T cell receptor beta chains share one sample of origin, sequenced in a study of blood T cells in healthy people across ages. The use of a sample-barcoded 5' primer and a J-beta primer mix characterized a second PCR of roughly 7 to 11 cycles. Each CDR3 protein is one row after TCRdb ran MiXCR on the 5' RACE reads. The sample holds roughly 2 million distinct CDR3 sequences, roughly 50% seen once. The sample comprised blood. The receptor source for this set is a woman in her forties in good health.

As DNA, the CDR3 is TGCAGCGTTGTGTTCCTAGCGGGGGCCGAGCAGTACTTC. This gives the protein CSVVFLAGAEQYF. The J gene is TRBJ2-7, the V gene TRBV29-1; 10 bases align to TRBD2. This CDR3 spans 13 amino acids. The V segment lost 4 bases and the J segment 6 bases; nucleotides outside the gene matches: 6. Germline lookup yields CDR1 SQVTM and CDR2 ANQGSEA.

Comments on this clonotype: One end of the junction fails to match germline, which may point to a read error. V usage is TRBV28 and J usage is TRBJ2-3; D gene unclear. The CDR3 contains 13 residues. The germline V gene has CDR1 MDHEN and CDR2 SYDVKM. CDR3 sequence reads: CASSLGSTDTRYF. The CDR3 DNA follows: TGTGCCAGCAGTTTAGGTAGCACAGATACGCGGTATTTT.